This T cell receptor (beta chain) was recorded in a study of Graves' ophthalmopathy and Graves' hyperthyroidism. About the study: Peripheral blood sampling preceded any treatment and occurred at initial diagnosis. Study findings and constraints: Ophthalmopathy progression predictions by the model showed about 79% specificity and about 68% sensitivity. The majority of expanded thyroid clonotypes above 0.001 frequency also occurred in blood.

This clonotype has a count of ten or more. The target antigen is unknown. The diagnosis was founded upon clinical symptoms, serum thyroxine, TRAb, thyroid ultrasound and orbital computed tomography. V was clipped by 6 bases and J by 0 bases, with 12 bases between them. Germline CDR1 is MNHNS and CDR2 is SASEGT. This CDR3 region has 15 residues. Using RNA transcripts, the TCR beta CDR3 regions were amplified. Following a first-round RT-PCR that used HTBI primers, a second-round multiplex PCR was carried out. TCRdb independently ran MiXCR on the multiplex PCR reads; one entry per CDR3 protein. The sample carries fewer than 400,000 distinct CDR3 sequences, about 18% recorded once.

V and J are TRBV6-1 and TRBJ1-3; D gene uncertain. This receptor was identified in a woman aged 18-30 years with Graves' ophthalmopathy. The sequencing input was peripheral blood. The CDR3 DNA reads TGTGCCAGCAGCCCCCATGGGAGCTCTGGAAACACCATATATTTT. It encodes CASSPHGSSGNTIYF.